This is a list of T cell receptor beta chains from one sample in a study of T cells in Graves' hyperthyroidism and ophthalmopathy. TCRdb reprocessed the multiplex PCR reads with MiXCR, giving one entry per CDR3 protein. The sample consists of around 300,000 distinct CDR3 sequences, roughly 15% of them appearing once. The sequencing input was blood. The receptors here all came from a woman aged 50 to 65 with Graves' hyperthyroidism that later progressed to Graves' ophthalmopathy. Each CDR3 is given with its conserved first and last residue. D genes are given only for firm matches. Where a row states a size, it is once, few, many or the class of an expanded clone; other rows omit it.

>many|TRBV20-1|TRBJ1-1|-
CSARHRLGGTEAFF
TGCAGTGCTAGACACAGGTTAGGGGGGACTGAAGCTTTCTTT
>many|TRBV6-5|TRBJ2-7|-
CASSYSTATTDEQYF
TGTGCCAGCAGTTACTCGACAGCTACGACAGACGAGCAGTACTTC
>few|TRBV28|TRBJ2-1|-
CANSPPRAPNNEQFF
TGTGCCAACAGTCCCCCCCGGGCCCCCAACAATGAGCAGTTCTTC
>-|TRBV4-1|TRBJ2-7|TRBD1
CASSQPGQRGNEQYF
TGCGCCAGCAGCCAACCGGGACAGAGAGGGAACGAGCAGTACTTC
>-|TRBV11-2|TRBJ2-3|TRBD2
CASSPTRGRGDTQYF
TGTGCCAGCAGCCCCACCCGCGGGAGGGGAGATACGCAGTATTTT
>-|TRBV20-1|TRBJ2-7|TRBD2
CSAGGTSGRASYEQYF
TGCAGTGCCGGGGGAACTAGCGGGAGGGCTTCCTACGAGCAGTACTTC
>many|TRBV19|TRBJ1-1|-
CASSIGDSTEAFF
TGTGCCAGTAGTATAGGAGACAGTACTGAAGCTTTCTTT
>many|TRBV2|TRBJ2-1|-
CASSGGSYNEQFF
TGTGCCAGCAGTGGGGGATCCTACAATGAGCAGTTCTTC
>many|TRBV28|TRBJ1-2|TRBD1
CASRYRDRGGYTF
TGTGCCAGCAGATACCGGGACAGAGGGGGCTACACCTTC
>many|TRBV20-1|TRBJ2-3|-
CSACPTTDTQYF
TGCAGTGCTTGCCCGACCACAGATACGCAGTATTTT
>-|TRBV7-6|TRBJ2-7|-
CASSLAGSGYEQYF
TGTGCCAGCAGCTTAGCCGGGTCTGGCTACGAGCAGTACTTC
>many|TRBV20-1|TRBJ2-7|-
CSAPLGPEQYF
TGCAGTGCTCCTTTGGGCCCGGAGCAGTACTTC
>many|TRBV27|TRBJ2-4|-
CASSLSKGLENIQYF
TGTGCCAGCAGTTTATCGAAGGGCTTGGAAAACATTCAGTACTTC
>many|TRBV5-6|TRBJ2-5|-
CASSPEASGPETQYF
TGTGCCAGCAGCCCGGAGGCTTCTGGTCCGGAGACCCAGTACTTC
>many|TRBV6-1|TRBJ1-5|-
CASSGQGDQPQHF
TGTGCCAGCAGTGGTCAGGGAGATCAGCCCCAGCATTTT
>many|TRBV27|TRBJ1-3|-
CASSLRGARGNTIYF
TGTGCCAGCAGTTTACGGGGGGCGCGTGGAAACACCATATATTTT
>many|TRBV28|TRBJ2-7|-
CASSPRDTHYEQYF
TGTGCCAGCAGTCCCCGGGACACCCACTACGAGCAGTACTTC
>many|TRBV28|TRBJ1-6|-
CASSDPGEGVSPLHF
TGTGCCAGCAGTGACCCAGGGGAGGGCGTCTCACCCCTCCACTTT
>-|TRBV11-2|TRBJ2-2|TRBD1
CASSKGGAVFGELFF
TGTGCCAGCAGCAAAGGGGGCGCGGTTTTCGGGGAGCTGTTTTTT
>many|TRBV20-1|TRBJ2-7|-
CSARDPYTGRDEQYF
TGCAGTGCTAGAGATCCCTATACAGGGAGGGACGAGCAGTACTTC
>many|TRBV7-9|TRBJ2-1|TRBD2
CASSPETSGIYNEQFF
TGTGCCAGCAGCCCCGAGACTAGCGGGATTTACAATGAGCAGTTCTTC
>few|TRBV9|TRBJ2-5|-
CASSVGLADETQYF
TGTGCCAGCAGCGTAGGGCTGGCGGATGAGACCCAGTACTTC
>many|TRBV7-7|TRBJ2-7|TRBD2
CASSPGLDYEQYF
TGTGCTAGCAGCCCCGGACTAGACTACGAGCAGTACTTC
>many|TRBV12-5|TRBJ2-1|-
CASGPPGGYEQFF
TGTGCTAGTGGCCCCCCAGGGGGGTATGAGCAGTTCTTC
>many|TRBV6-1|TRBJ1-1|-
CASRAGTANTEAFF
TGTGCCAGCAGGGCCGGGACGGCGAACACTGAAGCTTTCTTT
>-|TRBV10-3|TRBJ2-1|-
CAIRREAAYNEQFF
TGTGCCATCCGCCGGGAAGCGGCCTACAATGAGCAGTTCTTC
>few|TRBV6-4|TRBJ2-3|TRBD2
CASSDERETDTQYF
TGTGCCAGCAGTGACGAGCGGGAGACAGATACGCAGTATTTT
>many|TRBV2|TRBJ2-2|-
CASSEERTGELFF
TGTGCCAGCAGTGAAGAGCGGACCGGGGAGCTGTTTTTT
>many|TRBV12-3/TRBV12-4|TRBJ2-2|-
CASSMTEPGTGELFF
TGTGCCAGCAGCATGACCGAACCAGGTACCGGGGAGCTGTTTTTT
>few|TRBV19|TRBJ2-1|-
CASSALRGYEQFF
TGTGCCAGTAGTGCCCTAAGGGGTTATGAGCAGTTCTTC
>many|TRBV6-5|TRBJ1-1|-
CASSYAVYTEAFF
TGTGCCAGCAGTTACGCGGTGTACACTGAAGCTTTCTTT